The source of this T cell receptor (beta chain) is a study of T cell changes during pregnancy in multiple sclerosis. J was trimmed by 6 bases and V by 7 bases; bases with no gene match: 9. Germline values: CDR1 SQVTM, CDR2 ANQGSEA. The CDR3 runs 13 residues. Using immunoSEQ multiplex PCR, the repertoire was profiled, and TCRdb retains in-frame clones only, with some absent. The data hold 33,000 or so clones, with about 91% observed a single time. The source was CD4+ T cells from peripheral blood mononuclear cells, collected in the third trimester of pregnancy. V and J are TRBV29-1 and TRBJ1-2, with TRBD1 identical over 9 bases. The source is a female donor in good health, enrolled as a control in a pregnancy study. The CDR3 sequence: CSGGPGQGDGYTF. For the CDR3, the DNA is TGCAGCGGAGGACCGGGACAGGGAGATGGCTACACCTTC.